This section outlines one T cell receptor beta chain sequence together with its context. Authors' processing steps: Estimation of nucleated cell counts was performed using reference gene primer amplification. TCRdb keeps only in-frame clones here, not all; method: immunoSEQ multiplex PCR. That table furnishes V, J and clone size, whereas the DNA furnished D and trimming. The sample lists around 260,000 clones; about 80% were seen once. This entry belongs to a study of blood T cell repertoires in COVID-19. Overall study context: Samples of COVID-19 (acute and convalescent) were obtained from the United States, Italy and Spain. The cDNA or gDNA used as material had been derived from T cells, B-cell-depleted T cells, or PBMCs.

Seattle researchers signed up patients amid active infection and tracked them longitudinally. V lost 3 bases and J 12 bases, leaving 15 bases between the germline ends. CDR1 SGHTA and CDR2 FQGNSA come from the germline V gene. CDR3 size: 13 residues. This TCR was recovered from a person aged 70 to 80 with COVID-19, enrolled during active disease. The rearrangement uses TRBV7-2 and TRBJ2-1; TRBD2 is a possible D gene (5 bases). Source material: peripheral blood. The CDR3 coding sequence is TGTGCCAGCAGCTTTAGGTCATCGCGGGCGCAGTTCTTC. Translating gives CASSFRSSRAQFF.